Following are 7 T cell receptor beta chains from one sample sequenced in a study of blood T cell repertoires in COVID-19. Libraries were prepared by immunoSEQ multiplex PCR; TCRdb keeps only in-frame clonotypes and omits some of them. This table has over 60,000 clones, 75% to 90% appearing once. Material for sequencing was peripheral blood. The receptor source for this set is a woman over 75 with active COVID-19.

This clone was detected only once. The chain combines TRBV14 with TRBJ2-5; tentative D call: TRBD2 (6 bases). The germline V gene encodes CDR1 SGHDN and CDR2 FVKESK. This CDR3 is 15 amino acids long. Trimming pared 0 bases from V and 5 bases from J, leaving 13 bases between. CDR3 DNA sequence: TGTGCCAGCAGCCAAGATCAGAACCGGGGGGAGACCCAGTACTTC. Residues: CASSQDQNRGETQYF.

J is TRBJ2-7 and V is TRBV7-2; possibly TRBD1 for D (5 bases). V shed 5 bases and J shed 0 bases, with 8 bases lying between them. This CDR3 contains 13 residues. The V gene's germline CDR1 is SGHTA and CDR2 FQGNSA. CDR3 amino acids: CASSPTASYEQYF. The CDR3, as DNA: TGTGCCAGCAGCCCGACAGCCTCCTACGAGCAGTACTTC.

The J gene is TRBJ2-3, the V gene TRBV5-1; possibly TRBD1 for D (6 bases). Germline CDR1 and CDR2: SGHRS and YFSETQ. The ends were cut back, 4 bases at V and 0 bases at J, with 12 bases in the middle. The CDR3 has 15 amino acids. CDR3 nucleotides: TGCGCCAGCAGCAGCCCGGGACACAGCACAGATACGCAGTATTTT. This translates into CASSSPGHSTDTQYF.

This clone was recorded once. The V and J genes are TRBV18 and TRBJ1-2; TRBD1 might be the D (5 bases). V lost 3 bases to trimming and J lost 8 bases, with 13 bases between them. From germline, CDR1 is KGHSH and CDR2 LQKENI. The CDR3 is 13 residues long. Here the CDR3 reads CASSPQGRGGYTF. The CDR3 DNA reads TGTGCCAGCTCACCGCAGGGAAGAGGCGGCTACACCTTC.

The genes are TRBV7-3 and TRBJ2-1, with D maybe TRBD2 (6 bases). From germline, CDR1 is SGHTA and CDR2 FQGTGA. Between the trimmed V and J ends, which lost 5 bases and 10 bases, there was a span of 21 bases. CDR3 length: 15 amino acids. The CDR3 spells CASSPGGTVREEQFF. For the CDR3, the DNA is TGTGCCAGCAGCCCAGGCGGGACCGTACGCGAGGAGCAGTTCTTC.

This clone was seen more than once but under ten times. The rearrangement joins TRBV24-1 to TRBJ2-2, with 9 nucleotides matching TRBD2. The CDR3 extends over 15 amino acids. The J segment lost 5 bases and the V segment lost 6 bases, leaving 6 bases of the junction unmatched. Germline CDR1 KGHDR, CDR2 SFDVKD. CDR3 residues: CATSLAGVATGELFF. The CDR3 bases are TGTGCCACCAGTTTAGCGGGAGTGGCTACCGGGGAGCTGTTTTTT.

This chain connects TRBV6-1 to TRBJ1-2, with D unresolved. Trimming left V 2 bases short and J 12 bases short, with 19 bases between. Per the germline V gene, CDR1 is MNHNS and CDR2 is SASEGT. CDR3 length equals 14 residues. The CDR3, as DNA: TGTGCCAGCAGTGAACGGGGAGGGCCGCCGTCCGACACCTTC. Translated, it gives CASSERGGPPSDTF.